The clone carrying this T cell receptor beta chain appeared many times. TCRdb re-derived calls from the PCR reads in MiXCR, one entry per CDR3 protein. The table shows over 600,000 distinct CDR3 sequences, with 20% occurring only once. Germline V gene sequence: CDR1 SGHTA, CDR2 FQGNSA. The CDR3 runs 15 residues. Between the trimmed V and J ends, which lost 2 bases and 2 bases, there was a span of 10 bases. The data were taken from a study of molecular identifiers for immune sequencing clone quantification. V usage is TRBV7-2 and J usage is TRBJ2-1; possibly TRBD1 for D (5 bases). The receptor was isolated from a human donor in good health. Some libraries in this study had Jurkat cell RNA spiked in. Sample: naive CD8+ T cells from blood, with Jurkat cell RNA spiked in. Stated subset: FACS-sorted CD8+CD4-CCR7+CD45RA+ naive T cells. CDR3 in DNA: TGTGCCAGCAGCTTAAGCGCAGGGCCCTACAATGAGCAGTTCTTC. Translated: CASSLSAGPYNEQFF. Variable domain in full (rest from reference TRBV7-2 and TRBJ2-1): GAGVSQSPSNKVTEKGKDVELRCDPISGHTALYWYRQSLGQGLEFLIYFQGNSAPDKSGLPSDRFSAERTGGSVSTLTIQRTQQEDSAVYLCASSLSAGPYNEQFFGPGTRLTVL.